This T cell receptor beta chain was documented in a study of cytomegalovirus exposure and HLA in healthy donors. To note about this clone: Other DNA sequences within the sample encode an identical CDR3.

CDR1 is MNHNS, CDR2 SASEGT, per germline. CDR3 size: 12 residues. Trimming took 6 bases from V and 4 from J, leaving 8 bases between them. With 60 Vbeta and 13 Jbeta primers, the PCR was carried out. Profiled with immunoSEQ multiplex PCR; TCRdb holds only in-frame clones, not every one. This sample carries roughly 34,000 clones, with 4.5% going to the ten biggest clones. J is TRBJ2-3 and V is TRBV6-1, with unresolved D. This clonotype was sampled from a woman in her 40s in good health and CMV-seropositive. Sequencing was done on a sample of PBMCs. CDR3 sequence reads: CASSLQADTQYF. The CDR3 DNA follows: TGTGCCAGCAGCCTCCAGGCAGATACGCAGTATTTT.